A selection of T cell receptor beta chains follows, all from one sample in a study of T cell changes during pregnancy in multiple sclerosis. The table came from immunoSEQ multiplex PCR; TCRdb's copy has only in-frame clones and leaves some out. This sample has some 37,000 clones, with around nine tenths found just once. This sample comprised CD4+ T cells from peripheral blood mononuclear cells, obtained before pregnancy. These receptors all stem from a female donor with multiple sclerosis, enrolled in a pregnancy study. The CDR3 runs from the conserved cysteine through the conserved F or W. Each record gives: D gene, V gene, clone size, J gene, CDR3 DNA, CDR3 protein. D genes are given only for firm matches. The listing skips clone size in some rows; elsewhere it reads once, few, many or a size class.

d_call: .
v_call: TRBV30
clone_size: .
j_call: TRBJ2-4
cdr3_nt: TGTGCCTGGAGTGTACGAGGCATTCAGTACTTC
cdr3_aa: CAWSVRGIQYF

d_call: TRBD2
v_call: TRBV27
clone_size: .
j_call: TRBJ2-2
cdr3_nt: TGTGCCAGCACCCGACTAGCGGGATTGGACACCGGGGAGCTGTTTTTT
cdr3_aa: CASTRLAGLDTGELFF

d_call: .
v_call: TRBV6-6
clone_size: once
j_call: TRBJ1-5
cdr3_nt: TGTGCCAGCAGTTACTCGAGGGAAGGTCCAAATCAGCCCCAGCATTTT
cdr3_aa: CASSYSREGPNQPQHF

d_call: TRBD2
v_call: TRBV5-1
clone_size: few
j_call: TRBJ2-7
cdr3_nt: TGCGCCAGCAGCCGACTCCCTAGCGGGAGCTACGAGCAGTACTTC
cdr3_aa: CASSRLPSGSYEQYF

d_call: TRBD2
v_call: TRBV10-1
clone_size: .
j_call: TRBJ2-1
cdr3_nt: TGCGCCAGCAGCTTTAGCGGGAGGTGGAATGAGCAGTTCTTC
cdr3_aa: CASSFSGRWNEQFF

d_call: .
v_call: TRBV29-1
clone_size: .
j_call: TRBJ2-1
cdr3_nt: TGCAGCGTTTTTCGGGAGCCCTCGTACAATGAGCAGTTCTTC
cdr3_aa: CSVFREPSYNEQFF

d_call: .
v_call: TRBV11-2
clone_size: .
j_call: TRBJ1-2
cdr3_nt: TGTGCCAGCAGCTTAGATTTGCGGGATGGCTACACCTTC
cdr3_aa: CASSLDLRDGYTF

d_call: .
v_call: TRBV7-8
clone_size: .
j_call: TRBJ1-4
cdr3_nt: TGTGCCAGCAGCTCAGGGTTTTTTTCGACTAATGAAAAACTGTTTTTT
cdr3_aa: CASSSGFFSTNEKLFF

d_call: TRBD2
v_call: TRBV5-1
clone_size: once
j_call: TRBJ2-7
cdr3_nt: TGCGCCAGCACCGGCGCCGGGAGGGCCTACGAGCAGTACTTC
cdr3_aa: CASTGAGRAYEQYF

d_call: .
v_call: TRBV29-1
clone_size: .
j_call: TRBJ1-1
cdr3_nt: TGCAGCGTTGTTTTTGGCAGGGGGAACACTGAAGCTTTCTTT
cdr3_aa: CSVVFGRGNTEAFF

d_call: TRBD2
v_call: TRBV28
clone_size: .
j_call: TRBJ2-3
cdr3_nt: TGTGCCAGCAGTTTAATGTTGGTAGCGGGACTGGGCACAGATACGCAGTATTTT
cdr3_aa: CASSLMLVAGLGTDTQYF

d_call: TRBD1
v_call: TRBV5-1
clone_size: .
j_call: TRBJ2-3
cdr3_nt: TGCGCCAGCAGCTACTTCGACAGGGAGACAGATACGCAGTATTTT
cdr3_aa: CASSYFDRETDTQYF

d_call: TRBD1
v_call: TRBV10-3
clone_size: .
j_call: TRBJ1-5
cdr3_nt: TGTGCCATCAGTGAGTCCCTAGCTGGACAGGGGCACAATCAGCCCCAGCATTTT
cdr3_aa: CAISESLAGQGHNQPQHF

d_call: .
v_call: TRBV6-1
clone_size: once
j_call: TRBJ2-7
cdr3_nt: TGTGCCAGCAGGAGAGGACACTCGAGCTCCTACGAGCAGTACTTC
cdr3_aa: CASRRGHSSSYEQYF

d_call: .
v_call: TRBV27
clone_size: once
j_call: TRBJ2-3
cdr3_nt: TGTGCCAGCAGTAGAGGGTTGGTAGATACGCAGTATTTT
cdr3_aa: CASSRGLVDTQYF

d_call: .
v_call: TRBV19
clone_size: .
j_call: TRBJ2-4
cdr3_nt: TGTGCCAGTAAAGAACAGGGAATAGGCAAAAACATTCAGTACTTC
cdr3_aa: CASKEQGIGKNIQYF

d_call: .
v_call: TRBV6-1
clone_size: .
j_call: TRBJ2-2
cdr3_nt: TGTGCCAGCAGTCCACAAACTACCAGGGAGCTGTTTTTT
cdr3_aa: CASSPQTTRELFF

d_call: .
v_call: TRBV6-5
clone_size: .
j_call: TRBJ2-5
cdr3_nt: TGTGCCAGCAGCCGGACAGGTCGGGCCGGGGGGACCCAGTACTTC
cdr3_aa: CASSRTGRAGGTQYF

d_call: .
v_call: TRBV2
clone_size: .
j_call: TRBJ1-6
cdr3_nt: TGTGCCAGCAAAGACAGATATAATTCACCCCTCCACTTT
cdr3_aa: CASKDRYNSPLHF

d_call: .
v_call: TRBV7-2
clone_size: .
j_call: TRBJ2-1
cdr3_nt: TGTGCCAGCAGCCTCGACAGTACTTCCTACAATGAGCAGTTCTTC
cdr3_aa: CASSLDSTSYNEQFF